The present TCR beta chain was sequenced within a study of T-cell memory formation after mild COVID-19 (dated by TCRdb to about 2021). With respect to the entire study: TCR sequence clusters from the two donors were found to be largely donor specific. The cohort comprised two young, previously healthy adult volunteers, one female and one male. T-cell clones expanding and contracting after mild COVID-19 in two donors were tracked by longitudinal TCRalpha and TCRbeta repertoire sequencing. Here is what the overall study found, with its caveats: The study included only a couple of mild cases, and larger cohorts that include severe cases with pre-infection samples were judged to be necessary. The detection of some responding clones in pre-infection memory suggests that pre-existing cross-reactive memory T cells joined the SARS-CoV-2 response. Contracting CD4+ clones were located mainly in the CM and EM memory subsets, whereas CD8+ clones were found to be enriched in EMRA. The second-wave clones that peaked on day 37 were not confirmed to be SARS-CoV-2 specific. Balanced CD4/CD8 phenotypes were observed for clones contracting from day 15 to 85, whereas a bias towards CD4+ was observed for a second wave of clones expanding from day 15 to 37.

V and J are trimmed by 7 bases and 5 bases, and the gene matches miss 8 bases of the junction. According to the germline V gene (reference sequence), CDR1 reads SGHKS and CDR2 reads YYEKEE. There are 14 amino acids in the CDR3, from cysteine to phenylalanine inclusive. Only CDR3 DNA is held: 42 bases, read in frame from base 1. This clonotype has just a few counts. The antigen it recognizes is unknown. No qualities accompany the bases; no much larger clone lies one base away. Ficoll-Paque density gradient centrifugation was the method used to isolate PBMCs. The sequencer was an Illumina NovaSeq 6000. cDNA libraries for TCRalpha and TCRbeta were prepared by 5'RACE using constant-segment primers, with sample barcodes and unique molecular identifiers added. RNA was extracted from every sample with Trizol reagent. Amplification of the libraries took two PCR steps, and the second step added a second sample barcode plus Illumina TruSeq adapters. Libraries were sequenced on an Illumina NovaSeq with 2 x 150 bp paired-end reads. Per the original workflow: The reads were demultiplexed and collapsed into UMI-guided consensus sequences using migec v1.2.7. Using mixcr v2.1.11, UMI consensuses were aligned to TRA and TRB V and J templates and then assembled into clonotypes. Clonotypes were classified as expanded or contracted when called significant by both edgeR and NoisET, with noise models trained on biological replicates. edgeR calls used a false discovery rate-adjusted p below 0.01 and a log2 fold-change threshold of 1. As an exploratory analysis of dynamics, max-normalized trajectories of the 1000 most abundant clonotypes were examined with PCA combined with hierarchical clustering. Separately sequenced CD4+ and CD8+ repertoires were used to assign a CD4 or CD8 phenotype to each responding clone. The raw public reads went through TCRdb reprocessing: fastp at Q25, MiXCR clone calling, in-frame beta chains kept. One record per CDR3 amino acid sequence lists the most common genes and DNA. The V and J calls follow TCRdb's processing rather than the paper's. Across this sample there are 500,000 to 650,000 distinct CDR3 sequences, with less than 25% seen only once. The top ten clonotypes cover roughly 8.3% of the sample.

Material: PBMCs or a T cell subset sorted from them (not recorded which). The TCR sequence derives from an adult woman who had mild COVID-19 (a few samples of this study predate the infection). The sample titles of this study are shuffled in the database, so cell type and time point are left out; the donor was told from shared clones. The rearranged chain carries TRBV5-5 and TRBJ2-7, and 11 junction bases match TRBD1. The CDR3 loop reads CASRTGTGGNEQYF. The bases read TGTGCCAGCCGGACCGGGACAGGGGGAAACGAGCAGTACTTC.